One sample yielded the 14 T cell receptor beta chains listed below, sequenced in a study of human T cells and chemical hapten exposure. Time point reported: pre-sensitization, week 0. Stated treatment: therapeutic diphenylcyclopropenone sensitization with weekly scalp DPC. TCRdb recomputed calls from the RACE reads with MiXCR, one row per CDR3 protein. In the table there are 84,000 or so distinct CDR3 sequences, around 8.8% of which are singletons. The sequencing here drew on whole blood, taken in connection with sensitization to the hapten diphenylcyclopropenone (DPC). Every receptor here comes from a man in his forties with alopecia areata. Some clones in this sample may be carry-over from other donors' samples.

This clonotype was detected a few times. CDR3 sequence (DNA): TGCAGTGCTGCCCGTGAGAGCACAGATACGCAGTATTTT. Amino acid sequence: CSAARESTDTQYF. The chain has TRBV20-1 and TRBJ2-3; no definite D call. V lost 5 bases, J lost 0 bases, and 9 bases lay in between. Germline V lookup: CDR1 DFQATT, CDR2 SNEGSKA (reference sequence). This CDR3 has 13 residues.

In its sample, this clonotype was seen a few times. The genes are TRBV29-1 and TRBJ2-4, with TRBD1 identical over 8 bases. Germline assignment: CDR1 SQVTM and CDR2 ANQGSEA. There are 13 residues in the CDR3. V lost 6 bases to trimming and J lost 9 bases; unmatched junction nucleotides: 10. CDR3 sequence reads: CSVRQGADGIQYF. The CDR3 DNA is TGCAGCGTGCGGCAGGGGGCAGACGGCATTCAGTACTTC.

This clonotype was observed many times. The CDR3 region is CASSQSYGVEAEAFF. CDR3 DNA: TGTGCCAGCAGCCAGAGTTATGGAGTTGAGGCTGAAGCTTTCTTT. The chain employs TRBV4-2 and TRBJ1-1; D ambiguous. Germline-derived CDR1 and CDR2 are LGHNA and YNFKEQ. The CDR3 extends over 15 amino acids. The V end was cut by 3 bases, the J end by 6 bases, with 17 bases between.

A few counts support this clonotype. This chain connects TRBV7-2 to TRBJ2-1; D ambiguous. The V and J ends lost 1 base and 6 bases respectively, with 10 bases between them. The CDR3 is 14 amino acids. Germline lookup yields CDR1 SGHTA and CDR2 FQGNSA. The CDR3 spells CASSLGPSANEQFF. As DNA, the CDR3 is TGTGCCAGCAGCTTAGGGCCCAGCGCCAATGAGCAGTTCTTC.

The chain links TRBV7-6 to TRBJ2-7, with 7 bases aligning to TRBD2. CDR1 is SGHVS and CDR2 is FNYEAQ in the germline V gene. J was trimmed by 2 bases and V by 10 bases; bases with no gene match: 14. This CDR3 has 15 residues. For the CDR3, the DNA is TGTGCCACCCCCGGAGGCGGGAGTGGAACCTACGAGCAGTACGTC. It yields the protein CATPGGGSGTYEQYV.

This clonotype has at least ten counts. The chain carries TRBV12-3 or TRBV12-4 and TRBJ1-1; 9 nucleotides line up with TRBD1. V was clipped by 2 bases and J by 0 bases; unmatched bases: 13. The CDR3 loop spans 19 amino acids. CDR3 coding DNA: TGTGCCAGCAGTTTAATTCGGGGGACAGGGACCATAATGAACACTGAAGCTTTCTTT. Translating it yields CASSLIRGTGTIMNTEAFF.

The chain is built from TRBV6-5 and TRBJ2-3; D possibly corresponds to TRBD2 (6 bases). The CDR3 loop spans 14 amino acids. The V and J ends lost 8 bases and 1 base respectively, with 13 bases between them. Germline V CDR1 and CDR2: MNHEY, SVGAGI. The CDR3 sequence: CASSGVPRTDTQYF. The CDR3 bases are TGTGCCAGCTCGGGAGTGCCCCGCACAGATACGCAGTATTTT.

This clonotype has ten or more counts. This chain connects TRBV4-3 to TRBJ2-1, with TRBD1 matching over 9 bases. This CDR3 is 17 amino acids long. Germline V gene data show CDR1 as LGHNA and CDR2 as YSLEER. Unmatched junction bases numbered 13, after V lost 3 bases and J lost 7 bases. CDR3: CASSHNTPGQGGNEQFF. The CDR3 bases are TGCGCCAGCAGCCACAACACACCGGGACAGGGTGGTAATGAGCAGTTCTTC.

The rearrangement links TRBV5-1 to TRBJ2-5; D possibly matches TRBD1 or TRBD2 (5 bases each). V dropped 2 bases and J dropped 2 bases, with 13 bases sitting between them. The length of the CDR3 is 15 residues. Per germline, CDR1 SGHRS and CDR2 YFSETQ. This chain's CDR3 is CASSFTWGPQETQYF. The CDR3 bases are TGCGCCAGCAGCTTCACCTGGGGACCACAAGAGACCCAGTACTTC. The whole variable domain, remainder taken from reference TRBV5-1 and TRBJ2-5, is KAGVTQTPRYLIKTRGQQVTLSCSPISGHRSVSWYQQTPGQGLQFLFEYFSETQRNKGNFPGRFSGRQFSNSRSEMNVSTLELGDSALYLCASSFTWGPQETQYFGPGTRLLVL.

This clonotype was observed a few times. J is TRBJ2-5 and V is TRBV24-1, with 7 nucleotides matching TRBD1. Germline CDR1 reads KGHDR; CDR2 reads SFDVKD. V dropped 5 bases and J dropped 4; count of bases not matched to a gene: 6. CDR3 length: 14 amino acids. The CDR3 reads CATSVTGAGETQYF. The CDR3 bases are TGTGCCACCAGTGTCACAGGGGCGGGAGAGACCCAGTACTTC.

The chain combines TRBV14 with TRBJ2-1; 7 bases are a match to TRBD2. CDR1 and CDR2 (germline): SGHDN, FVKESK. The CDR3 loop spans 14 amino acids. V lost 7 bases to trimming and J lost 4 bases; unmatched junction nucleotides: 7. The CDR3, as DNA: TGTGCCAGCACGAGGCTAGCGGAATACAATGAGCAGTTCTTC. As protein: CASTRLAEYNEQFF.

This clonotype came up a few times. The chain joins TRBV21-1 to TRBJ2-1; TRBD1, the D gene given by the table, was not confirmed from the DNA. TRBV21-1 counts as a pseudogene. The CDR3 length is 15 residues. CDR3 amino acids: CASSSRTGSYNEQFF. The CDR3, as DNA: TGTGCCAGCAGCTCCCGGACAGGATCCTACAATGAGCAGTTCTTC.

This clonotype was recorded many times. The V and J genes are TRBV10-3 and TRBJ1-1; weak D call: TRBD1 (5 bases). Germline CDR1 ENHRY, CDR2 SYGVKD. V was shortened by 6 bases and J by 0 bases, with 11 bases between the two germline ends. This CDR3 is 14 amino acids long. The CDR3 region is CAISDSLLNTEAFF. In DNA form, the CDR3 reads TGTGCCATCAGCGACAGCCTGCTGAACACTGAAGCTTTCTTT.

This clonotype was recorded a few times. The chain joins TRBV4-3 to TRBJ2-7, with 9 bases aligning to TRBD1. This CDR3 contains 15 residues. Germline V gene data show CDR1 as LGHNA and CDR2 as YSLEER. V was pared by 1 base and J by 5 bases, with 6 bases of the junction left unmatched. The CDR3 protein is CASSQGGDRVHEQYF. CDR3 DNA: TGCGCCAGCAGCCAAGGAGGGGACAGGGTCCACGAGCAGTACTTC.